One and the same sample provided the 9 T cell receptor beta chains below, sequenced in a study of breast tumors, draining lymph nodes, adjacent tissues. Samples came from axillary lymph nodes draining the breast cancer. From the multiplex PCR reads, TCRdb called clonotypes with MiXCR, one entry per CDR3 protein. The sample contains approximately 230,000 distinct CDR3 sequences, under 40% of which appear only once. What was sequenced was axillary lymph node tissue. These receptors were collected from a female donor with breast cancer. Some clones in this sample may be carry-over from other donors' samples.

The chain couples TRBV27 to TRBJ2-7, with 10 bases lining up with TRBD1. The CDR3 length is 15 residues. From germline, CDR1 is MNHEY and CDR2 SMNVEV (reference sequence). V lost 5 bases to trimming and J lost 1 base; unmatched junction nucleotides: 5. The CDR3 protein is CASSTSGQGSYEQYF. CDR3 DNA sequence: TGTGCCAGCAGTACCTCGGGACAGGGGTCCTACGAGCAGTACTTC.

Many counts were recorded for this clonotype. The J gene is TRBJ2-5, the V gene TRBV29-1; D may be TRBD2 (6 bases). In germline, CDR1 is SQVTM, CDR2 ANQGSEA. The CDR3 is made up of 13 amino acids. The CDR3 region has the DNA TGCACCATCAGACCTAGCGCACAAGAGACCCAGTACTTC. Its protein product is CTIRPSAQETQYF.

On this clonotype itself: This is likely a read error, given that the CDR3 carries no conserved phenylalanine or tryptophan at its end. J is TRBJ2-4 and V is TRBV7-2; maybe TRBD2 (7 bases). This CDR3 contains 14 residues. Germline assignment: CDR1 SGHTA and CDR2 FQGNSA. V dropped 7 bases and J dropped 8 bases, with 18 bases sitting between them. The CDR3: CASNELRGADIQYL. Here the CDR3 DNA reads TGTGCCAGCAACGAACTACGGGGGGCGGACATTCAGTACCTC.

This clonotype has a count of ten or more. The rearrangement links TRBV20-1 to TRBJ2-3, with 8 bases matching TRBD2. The CDR3 is 14 amino acids. Trimming at V came to 4 bases and at J to 1 base, leaving 4 bases not matched to a gene. CDR1 and CDR2 from the germline V gene are DFQATT and SNEGSKA (reference sequence). The CDR3 sequence is CSANKRGRTDTQYF. The CDR3 DNA reads TGCAGTGCTAACAAGCGGGGGCGCACAGATACGCAGTATTTT.

The chain uses TRBV19 and TRBJ1-1, with D possibly being TRBD1 (5 bases). The CDR3 is 13 residues long. Germline-derived CDR1 and CDR2 are LNHDA and SQIVND (reference sequence). With 5 bases removed from V and 5 bases from J, the gap between germline ends came to 12 bases. CDR3 bases: TGTGCCAGTAGTTGGGGCGCGGGTACTGAAGCTTTCTTT. This codes for CASSWGAGTEAFF.

As for this clonotype: Being one base from a much bigger clone, this may be a read error. J is TRBJ2-3 and V is TRBV11-2, with D unresolved. This CDR3 spans 13 amino acids. The ends were cut back, 1 base at V and 8 bases at J, with 10 bases in the middle. The germline V gene encodes CDR1 SGHAT and CDR2 FQNNGV. The CDR3 sequence is CASSLVRLATQYF. In DNA, the CDR3 is TGTGCCAGCAGCTTAGTCAGGTTGGCTACGCAGTATTTT.

In the case of this clonotype: A much larger clonotype is one base distant, so this may be a read error. The J gene is TRBJ2-1, the V gene TRBV20-1; 7 bases map to TRBD2. Germline CDR1 and CDR2: DFQATT and SNEGSKA (reference sequence). There are 14 residues in the CDR3. CDR3 nucleotides: TGCAGTGCTTGGGGGACTACCTCCTACACTGAGCAGTTCTTC. It is translated as CSAWGTTSYTEQFF.

This clonotype was seen only once. The V call is TRBV5-1, the J call TRBJ2-7; D may be TRBD2 (5 bases). The germline gives CDR1 SGHRS, CDR2 YFSETQ. V lost 0 bases and J lost 4, with 14 bases in between. CDR3 length equals 15 residues. CDR3 sequence (DNA): TGCGCCAGCAGCTTGGGTGCTAGCAATCCTTACGAGCAGTACTTC. Its protein is CASSLGASNPYEQYF.

The CDR3 loop reads CASSDFLRGGGTEQYF. CDR3 DNA sequence: TGTGCCAGCAGCGACTTTCTTCGAGGGGGGGGAACCGAGCAGTACTTC. The chain has TRBV3-2 and TRBJ2-7; the table's D call TRBD1 went unverified against the DNA. TRBV3-2 is given as a pseudogene. This CDR3 region has 16 residues.